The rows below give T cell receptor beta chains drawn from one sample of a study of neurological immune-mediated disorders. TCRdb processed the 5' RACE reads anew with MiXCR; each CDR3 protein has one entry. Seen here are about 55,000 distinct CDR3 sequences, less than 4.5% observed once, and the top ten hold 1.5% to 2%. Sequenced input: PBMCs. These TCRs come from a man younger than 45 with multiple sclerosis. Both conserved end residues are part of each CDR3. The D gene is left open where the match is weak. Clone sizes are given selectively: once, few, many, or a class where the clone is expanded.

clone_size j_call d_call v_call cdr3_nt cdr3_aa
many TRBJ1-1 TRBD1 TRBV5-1 TGCGCCAGCAGCGGGACAGGGGCCGAAGCTTTCTTT CASSGTGAEAFF
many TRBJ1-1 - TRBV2 TGTGCCAGCAGTCCAACCCGCAGGGAGGGGCCGTTTGAAGCTTTCTTT CASSPTRREGPFEAFF
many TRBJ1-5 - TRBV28 TGTGCCAGCAGTTTCCTCGACAGTGGTGCAGGGAATCAGCCCCAGCATTTT CASSFLDSGAGNQPQHF
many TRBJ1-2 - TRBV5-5 TGTGCCAGCAGCTTGGGGCAGCTCTATGGCTACACCTTC CASSLGQLYGYTF
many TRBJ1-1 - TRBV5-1 TGCGCCAGCAGCTTGGCAGGGAGGGCGAACACTGAAGCTTTCTTT CASSLAGRANTEAFF
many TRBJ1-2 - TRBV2 TGTGCCAGCAGCTCCGACGGACGGGGAGGTGGCTACACCTTC CASSSDGRGGGYTF
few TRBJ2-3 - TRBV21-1 TGTGCCAGCAGCAAAGATGGGAGCGGGGGGGAACGCACAGATACGCAGTATTTT CASSKDGSGGERTDTQYF
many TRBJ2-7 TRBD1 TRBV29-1 TGCAGCGTTCAACCGGGACAGGGCTACGAGCAGTACTTC CSVQPGQGYEQYF
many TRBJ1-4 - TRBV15 TGTGCCACCAGCAGGGCCGGTGTAGCAACTAATGAAAAACTGTTTTTT CATSRAGVATNEKLFF
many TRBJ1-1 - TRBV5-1 TGCGCCAGCAGCTCGGACCCCGACCGACAGGCAAGGGAGGGAGCTTTCTTT CASSSDPDRQAREGAFF
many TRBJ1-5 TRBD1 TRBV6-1 TGTGCCAGCAGTCTGGGTCGGACAGGCCGTTATAGCAATCAGCCCCAGCATTTT CASSLGRTGRYSNQPQHF
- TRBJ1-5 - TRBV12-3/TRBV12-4 TGTGCCAGCAGTTTGGGGAGCAATCAGCCCCAGAATTTT CASSLGSNQPQNF
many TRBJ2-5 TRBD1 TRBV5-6 TGTGCCAGCAGCTCTACTGGACAGGGTGGGGAGACCCAGTACTTC CASSSTGQGGETQYF
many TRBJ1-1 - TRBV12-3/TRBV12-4 TGTGCCAGCAGCAGTCCCACAGGGCTGGAAGCTTTCTTT CASSSPTGLEAFF
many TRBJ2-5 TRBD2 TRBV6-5 TGTGCCACGAAGAGGAGGGTAGCGGGAGGGGATCAAGAGACCCAGTACTTC CATKRRVAGGDQETQYF
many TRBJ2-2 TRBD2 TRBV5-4 TGTGCCAGCAGCTTGTGGGAGGGCGGTAAAACCGGGGAGCTGTTTTTT CASSLWEGGKTGELFF
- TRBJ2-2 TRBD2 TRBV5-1 TGCGCCAGCAGCTTTACGCCGGGACTAGGAGGGACCGGGGAGCTGTTTTTT CASSFTPGLGGTGELFF
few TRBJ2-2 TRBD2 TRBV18 TGTGCCAGCTCACCAGGGACTAGCGGGAGCACCGGGGAGCTGTTTTTT CASSPGTSGSTGELFF
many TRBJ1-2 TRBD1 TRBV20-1 TGCAGTGCTAGAGTAGTTCTCCTTACAAACGACAGGGCACAGTATGGCTACACCTTC CSARVVLLTNDRAQYGYTF
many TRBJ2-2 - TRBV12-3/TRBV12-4 TGTGCCAGCAGTCCGGGACAGAACACCGGGGAGCTGTTTTTT CASSPGQNTGELFF
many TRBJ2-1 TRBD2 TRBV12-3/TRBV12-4 TGTGCCAGCAGTTTACCCCCGGGACTAGGGGAGCAGTTCTTC CASSLPPGLGEQFF
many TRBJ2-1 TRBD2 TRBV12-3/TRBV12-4 TGTGCCAGCAGTGAGCTAGCGGGGGGGAATGAGCAGTTCTTC CASSELAGGNEQFF
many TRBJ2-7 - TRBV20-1 TGCAGTGCTGAAGGTACAGGTTCCTACGAGCAGTACTTC CSAEGTGSYEQYF
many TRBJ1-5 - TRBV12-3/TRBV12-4 TGTGCCAGCAGTTTGGTACCGAGCAATCAGCCCCAGCATTTT CASSLVPSNQPQHF
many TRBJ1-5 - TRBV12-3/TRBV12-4 TGTGCCAGCACCTGGGGCGGAGATCAGCCCCAGCATTTT CASTWGGDQPQHF
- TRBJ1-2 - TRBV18 TGTGCCAGCTCACCACAGACAGCTAACTATGGCTACACCTTC CASSPQTANYGYTF
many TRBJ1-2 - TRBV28 TGTGCCAGCAATCCGGAGGGCTATGGCTACACCTTC CASNPEGYGYTF
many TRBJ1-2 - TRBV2 TGTGCCAGCAGTGTCCGGGACGTAGCTAACTATGGCTACACCTTC CASSVRDVANYGYTF
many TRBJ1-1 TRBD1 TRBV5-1 TGCGCCAGCAGCTTGACAGGGGGTGAGAACACTGAAGCTTTCTTT CASSLTGGENTEAFF
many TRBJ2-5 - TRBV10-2 TGCGCCAGCACAGGCGGATCCTATCAAGAGACCCAGTACTTC CASTGGSYQETQYF
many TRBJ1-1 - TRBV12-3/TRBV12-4 TGTGCCAGCAGTTTATACGTAGTGGGGACCCCGAACACTGAAGCTTTCTTT CASSLYVVGTPNTEAFF
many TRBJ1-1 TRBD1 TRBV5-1 TGCGCCAGCAGGAGGGACAGGGAAGCTTTCTTT CASRRDREAFF
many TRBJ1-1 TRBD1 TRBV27 TGTGCCAGCAGGGACGTGGACAGGGCCACTGAAGCTTTCTTT CASRDVDRATEAFF
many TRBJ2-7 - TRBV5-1 TGCGCCAGCAGCCCGGGGGTCGGCTACGAGCAGTACTTC CASSPGVGYEQYF
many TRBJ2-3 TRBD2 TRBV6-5 TGTGCCAGCAGCCGACTAGCGGGGGGGCCAGATACGCAGTATTTT CASSRLAGGPDTQYF
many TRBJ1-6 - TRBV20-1 TGCAGTGCTAGAGATACGGCGCAAGAGAGTTCACCCCTCCACTTT CSARDTAQESSPLHF
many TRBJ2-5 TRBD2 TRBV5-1 TGCGCCAGCAGCTTGGAGGGACTAGCGGGAGAGACCCAGTACTTC CASSLEGLAGETQYF
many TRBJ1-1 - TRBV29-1 TGCAGCGCCCGCGACACTGAAGCTTTCTTT CSARDTEAFF